This T cell receptor (beta chain) emerged from a study of regulatory T cells in long-lasting Graves disease. Time point: newly diagnosed GD, antithyroid drugs for less than 3 months. Researchers made the TCR library from RNA that was extracted from PBMCs. Patients came through an endocrinology department, and that department was in Xi'an, China. A peripheral blood sample, around 8.5 milliliters in volume, was drawn into EDTA tubes. Researchers made TCR beta libraries by using iRepertoire HTBI primers and running Arm-PCR on CDR3 regions. Original processing notes: The identification of approximately 62 TRBV and approximately 13 TRBJ segments was made across samples. In TCRdb, the multiplex PCR reads were re-called with MiXCR into one record per CDR3 protein. The V and J calls were determined by TCRdb, not by the authors. The sample holds more than 450,000 distinct CDR3 sequences, around 16% seen once.

Germline V gene data show CDR1 as SEHNR and CDR2 as FQNEAQ (reference sequence). The V and J ends lost 3 bases and 4 bases, in that order; junction bases with no gene match: 12. The CDR3 consists of 17 residues. This clonotype was detected many times. The same sample was also used in a study of T cells in Graves' hyperthyroidism and ophthalmopathy. This second report adds: Blood also held most thyroid clonotypes expanded beyond 0.001.

This clonotype originated in a middle-aged man with Graves disease. The sample was peripheral blood mononuclear cells (PBMCs), taken at new diagnosis, from a patient treated with antithyroid drugs. The V gene is TRBV7-9, the J gene TRBJ2-5; TRBD1 agrees at 9 bases. CDR3 nucleotides: TGTGCCAGCAGCTTCCTCGGGGACAGGGTAGAAAGAGAGACCCAGTACTTC. Protein: CASSFLGDRVERETQYF.